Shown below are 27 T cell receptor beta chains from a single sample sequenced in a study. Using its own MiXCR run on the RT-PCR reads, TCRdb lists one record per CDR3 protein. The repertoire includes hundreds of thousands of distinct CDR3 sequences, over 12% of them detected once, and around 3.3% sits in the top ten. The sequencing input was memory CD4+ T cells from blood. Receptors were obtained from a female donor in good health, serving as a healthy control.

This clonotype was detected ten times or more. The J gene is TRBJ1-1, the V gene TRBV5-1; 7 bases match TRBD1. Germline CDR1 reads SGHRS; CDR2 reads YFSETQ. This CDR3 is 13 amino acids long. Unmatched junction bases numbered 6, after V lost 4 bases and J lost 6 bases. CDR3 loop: CASSLQGTPEAFF. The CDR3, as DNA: TGCGCCAGCAGCCTACAGGGGACCCCTGAAGCTTTCTTT.

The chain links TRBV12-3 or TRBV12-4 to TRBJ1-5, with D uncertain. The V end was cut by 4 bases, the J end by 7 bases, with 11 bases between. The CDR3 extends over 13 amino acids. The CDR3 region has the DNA TGTGCCAGCAGTTGGGATCTCAGCCAGCCCCAGCATTTT. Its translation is CASSWDLSQPQHF.

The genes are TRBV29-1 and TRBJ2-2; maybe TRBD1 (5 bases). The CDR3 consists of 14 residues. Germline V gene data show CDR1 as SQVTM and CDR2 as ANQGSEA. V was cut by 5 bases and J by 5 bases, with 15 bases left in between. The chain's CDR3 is CSVSEGDLTGELFF. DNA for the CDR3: TGCAGCGTTTCAGAAGGGGATTTGACCGGGGAGCTGTTTTTT.

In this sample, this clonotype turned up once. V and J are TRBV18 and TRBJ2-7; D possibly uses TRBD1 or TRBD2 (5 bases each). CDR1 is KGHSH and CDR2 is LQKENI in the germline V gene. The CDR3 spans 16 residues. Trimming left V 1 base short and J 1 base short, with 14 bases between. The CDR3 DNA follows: TGTGCCAGCTCACCACGAACCGGGACGGCTTCCTACGAGCAGTACTTC. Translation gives CASSPRTGTASYEQYF.

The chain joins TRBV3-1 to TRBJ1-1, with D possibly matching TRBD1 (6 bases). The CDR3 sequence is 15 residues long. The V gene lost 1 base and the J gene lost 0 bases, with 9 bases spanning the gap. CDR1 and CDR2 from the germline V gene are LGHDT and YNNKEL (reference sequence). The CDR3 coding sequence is TGTGCCAGCAGCCAAGGGACAGCCATGAACACTGAAGCTTTCTTT. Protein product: CASSQGTAMNTEAFF.

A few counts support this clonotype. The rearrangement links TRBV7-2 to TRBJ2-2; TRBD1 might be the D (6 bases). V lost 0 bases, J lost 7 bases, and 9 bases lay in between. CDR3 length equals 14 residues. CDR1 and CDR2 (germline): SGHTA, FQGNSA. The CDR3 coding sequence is TGTGCCAGCAGCTTAGCGGGACATAACGGGGAGCTGTTTTTT. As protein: CASSLAGHNGELFF.

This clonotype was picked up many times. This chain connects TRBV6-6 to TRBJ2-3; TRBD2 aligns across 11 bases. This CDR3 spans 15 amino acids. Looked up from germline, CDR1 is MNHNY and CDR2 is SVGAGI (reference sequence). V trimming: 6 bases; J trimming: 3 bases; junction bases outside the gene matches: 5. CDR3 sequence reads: CASRPGLAVTDTQYF. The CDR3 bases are TGTGCCAGCAGACCGGGACTAGCGGTGACAGATACGCAGTATTTT.

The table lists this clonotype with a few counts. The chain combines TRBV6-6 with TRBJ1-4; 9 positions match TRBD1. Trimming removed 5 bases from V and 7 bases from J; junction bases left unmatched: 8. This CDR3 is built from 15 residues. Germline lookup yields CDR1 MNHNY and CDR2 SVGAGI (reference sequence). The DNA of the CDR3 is TGTGCCAGCAGTCGAATACAGGGGGCTAGTGAAAAACTGTTTTTT. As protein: CASSRIQGASEKLFF.

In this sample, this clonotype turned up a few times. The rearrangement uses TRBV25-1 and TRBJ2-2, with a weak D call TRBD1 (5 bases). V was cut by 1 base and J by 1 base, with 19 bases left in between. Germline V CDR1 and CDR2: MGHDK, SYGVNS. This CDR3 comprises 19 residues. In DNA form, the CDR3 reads TGTGCCAGCAGTGAATTCGTGGGGCCGCGCCCCGAGAACACCGGGGAGCTGTTTTTT. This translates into CASSEFVGPRPENTGELFF.

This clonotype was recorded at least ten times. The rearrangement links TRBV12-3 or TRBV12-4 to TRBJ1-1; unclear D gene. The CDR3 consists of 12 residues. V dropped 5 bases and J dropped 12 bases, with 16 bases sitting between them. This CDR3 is CASSPGSTKTFF. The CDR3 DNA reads TGTGCCAGCAGTCCTGGGAGTACGAAAACTTTCTTT.

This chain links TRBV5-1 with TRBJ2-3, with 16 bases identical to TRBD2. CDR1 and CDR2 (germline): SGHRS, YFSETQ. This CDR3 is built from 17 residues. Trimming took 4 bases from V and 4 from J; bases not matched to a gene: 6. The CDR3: CASSRGTSGRAADTQYF. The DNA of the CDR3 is TGCGCCAGCAGCCGAGGGACTAGCGGGAGGGCCGCAGATACGCAGTATTTT.

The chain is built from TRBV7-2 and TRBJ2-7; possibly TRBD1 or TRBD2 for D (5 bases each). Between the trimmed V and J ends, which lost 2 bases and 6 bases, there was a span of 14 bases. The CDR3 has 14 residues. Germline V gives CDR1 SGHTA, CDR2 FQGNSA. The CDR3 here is CASSLTYTGLEQYF. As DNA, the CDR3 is TGTGCCAGCAGCTTAACTTATACGGGGCTCGAGCAGTACTTC.

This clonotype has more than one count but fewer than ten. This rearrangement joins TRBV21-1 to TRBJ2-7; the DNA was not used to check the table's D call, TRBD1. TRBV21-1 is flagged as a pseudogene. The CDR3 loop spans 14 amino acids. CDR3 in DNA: TGTGCCAGCACCAACCTATACAGGGGGAACGAGCAGTACTTC. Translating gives CASTNLYRGNEQYF.

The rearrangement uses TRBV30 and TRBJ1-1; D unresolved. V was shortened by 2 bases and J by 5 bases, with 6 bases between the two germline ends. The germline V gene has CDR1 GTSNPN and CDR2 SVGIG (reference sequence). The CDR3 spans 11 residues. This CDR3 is CAWSTATEAFF. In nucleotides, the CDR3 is TGTGCCTGGAGTACCGCAACTGAAGCTTTCTTT.

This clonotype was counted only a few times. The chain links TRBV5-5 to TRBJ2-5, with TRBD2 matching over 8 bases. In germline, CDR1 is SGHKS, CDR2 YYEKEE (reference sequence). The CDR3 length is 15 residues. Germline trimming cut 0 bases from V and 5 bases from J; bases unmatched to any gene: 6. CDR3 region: CASSLEGTRGETQYF. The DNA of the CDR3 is TGTGCCAGCAGCTTGGAAGGGACTAGGGGCGAGACCCAGTACTTC.

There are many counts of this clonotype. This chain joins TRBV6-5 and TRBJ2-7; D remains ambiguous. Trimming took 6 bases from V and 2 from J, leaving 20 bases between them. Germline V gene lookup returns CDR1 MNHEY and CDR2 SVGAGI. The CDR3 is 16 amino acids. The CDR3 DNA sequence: TGTGCCAGCAGCCGTGGATTGGGGAAGGGCCCCTACGAGCAGTACTTC. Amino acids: CASSRGLGKGPYEQYF.

Here the CDR3 reads CATATAGWNTIYF. In DNA form, the CDR3 reads TGTGCCACCGCTACTGCGGGGTGGAACACCATATATTTT. The chain has TRBV7-2 and TRBJ1-3; D unresolved. The germline V gene has CDR1 SGHTA and CDR2 FQGNSA. CDR3 length equals 13 residues. V was clipped by 10 bases and J by 7 bases, with 17 bases between them.

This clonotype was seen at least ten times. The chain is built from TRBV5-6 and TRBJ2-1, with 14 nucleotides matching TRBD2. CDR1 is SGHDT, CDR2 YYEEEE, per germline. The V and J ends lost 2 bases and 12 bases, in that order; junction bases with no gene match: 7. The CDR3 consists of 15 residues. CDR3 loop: CASSFGLAGGSVQFF. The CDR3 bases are TGTGCCAGCAGCTTCGGACTAGCGGGAGGTTCTGTGCAGTTCTTC.

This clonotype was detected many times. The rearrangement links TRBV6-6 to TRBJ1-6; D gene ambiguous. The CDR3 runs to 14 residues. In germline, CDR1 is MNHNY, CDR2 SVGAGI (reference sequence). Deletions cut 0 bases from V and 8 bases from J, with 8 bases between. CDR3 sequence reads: CASSYSGRDSPLHF. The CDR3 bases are TGTGCCAGCAGTTACTCGGGCCGGGATTCACCCCTCCACTTT.

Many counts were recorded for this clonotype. The CDR3 coding sequence is TGCGCCAGCAGCCCTACGACAGAGACTAACTATGGCTACACCTTC. This gives the protein CASSPTTETNYGYTF. The V call is TRBV4-1, the J call TRBJ1-2, with a possible D match to TRBD1 (5 bases). The V gene lost 4 bases and the J gene lost 0 bases, with 12 bases spanning the gap. The CDR3 totals 15 residues. Germline V gene lookup returns CDR1 MGHRA and CDR2 YSYEKL.

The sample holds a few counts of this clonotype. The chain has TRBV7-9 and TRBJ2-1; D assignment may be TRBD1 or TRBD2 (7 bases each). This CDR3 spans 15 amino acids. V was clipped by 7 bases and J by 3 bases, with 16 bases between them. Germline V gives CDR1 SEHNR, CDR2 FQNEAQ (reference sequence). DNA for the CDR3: TGTGCCAGCATACGGGGAGGGGGCCTCTACAATGAGCAGTTCTTC. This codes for CASIRGGGLYNEQFF.

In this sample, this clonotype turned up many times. For the CDR3, the DNA is TGCGCCAGCAGCTTAGGACAGGGCTTGGACATTCAGTACTTC. Its protein is CASSLGQGLDIQYF. This chain links TRBV5-1 with TRBJ2-4; 8 bases are shared with TRBD1. The CDR3 loop spans 14 amino acids. Per the germline V gene, CDR1 is SGHRS and CDR2 is YFSETQ. J was trimmed by 8 bases and V by 2 bases; bases with no gene match: 6.

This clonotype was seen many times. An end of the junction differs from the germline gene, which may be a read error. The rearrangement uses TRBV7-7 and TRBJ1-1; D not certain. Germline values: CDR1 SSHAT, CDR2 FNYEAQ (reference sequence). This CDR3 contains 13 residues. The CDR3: CASSPGLNTEAFF. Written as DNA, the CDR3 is TGCGCCAGCAGCCCGGGCCTGAACACTGAAGCTTTCTTT.

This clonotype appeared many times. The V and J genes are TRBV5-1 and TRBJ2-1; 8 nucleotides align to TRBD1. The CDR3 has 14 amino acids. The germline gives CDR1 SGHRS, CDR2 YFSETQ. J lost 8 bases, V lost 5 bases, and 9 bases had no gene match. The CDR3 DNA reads TGCGCCAGCAGTTGGACAGGGTTTGGCGATGAGCAGTTCTTC. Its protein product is CASSWTGFGDEQFF.

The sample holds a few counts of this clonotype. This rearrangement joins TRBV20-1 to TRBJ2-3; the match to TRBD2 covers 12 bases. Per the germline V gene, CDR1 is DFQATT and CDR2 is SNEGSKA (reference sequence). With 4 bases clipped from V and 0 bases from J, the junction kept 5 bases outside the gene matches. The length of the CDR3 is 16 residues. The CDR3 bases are TGCAGTGCTAAAATTGGGACTAGCGGGAGCACAGATACGCAGTATTTT. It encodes CSAKIGTSGSTDTQYF.

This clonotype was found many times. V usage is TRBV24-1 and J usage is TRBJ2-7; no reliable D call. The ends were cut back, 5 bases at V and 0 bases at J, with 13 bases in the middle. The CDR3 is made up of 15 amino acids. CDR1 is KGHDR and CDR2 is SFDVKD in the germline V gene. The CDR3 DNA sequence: TGTGCCACCAGTGGTAGGAACACCGACTCCTACGAGCAGTACTTC. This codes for CATSGRNTDSYEQYF.

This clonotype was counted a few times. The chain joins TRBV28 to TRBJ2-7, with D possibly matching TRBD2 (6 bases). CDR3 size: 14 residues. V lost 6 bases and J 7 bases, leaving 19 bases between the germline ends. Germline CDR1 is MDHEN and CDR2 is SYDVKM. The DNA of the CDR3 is TGTGCCAGCAGAGGACCGGGAGAGGGGAGGGAGCAGTACTTC. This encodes CASRGPGEGREQYF.